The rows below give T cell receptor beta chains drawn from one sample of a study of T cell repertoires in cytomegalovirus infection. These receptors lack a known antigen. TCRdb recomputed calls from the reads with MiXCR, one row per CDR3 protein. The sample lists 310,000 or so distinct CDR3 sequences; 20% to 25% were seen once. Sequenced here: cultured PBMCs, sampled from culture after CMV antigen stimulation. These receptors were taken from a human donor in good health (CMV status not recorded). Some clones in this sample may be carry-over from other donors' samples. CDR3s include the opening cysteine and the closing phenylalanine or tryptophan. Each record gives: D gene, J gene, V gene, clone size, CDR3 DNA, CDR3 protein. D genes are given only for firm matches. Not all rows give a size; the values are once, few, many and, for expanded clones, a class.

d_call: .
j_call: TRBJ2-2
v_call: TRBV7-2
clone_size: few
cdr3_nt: TGTGCCAGCAGCCAACGTGACACCGGGGAGCTGTTTTTT
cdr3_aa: CASSQRDTGELFF

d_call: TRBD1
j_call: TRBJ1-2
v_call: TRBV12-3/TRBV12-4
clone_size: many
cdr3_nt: TGTGCCACCACAGGGGAGAGATACTCTGGCTACACCTTC
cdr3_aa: CATTGERYSGYTF

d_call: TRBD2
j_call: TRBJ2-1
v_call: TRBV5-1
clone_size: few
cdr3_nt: TGCGCCAGCAGCTTCGGACTAGCGGGAGTGAATGAGCAGTTCTTC
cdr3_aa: CASSFGLAGVNEQFF

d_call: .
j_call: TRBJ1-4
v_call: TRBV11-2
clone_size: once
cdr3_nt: TGTGCCAGCAGCGTTAGAGGATGGCAGTTAAATGAAAAACTGTTTTTT
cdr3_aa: CASSVRGWQLNEKLFF

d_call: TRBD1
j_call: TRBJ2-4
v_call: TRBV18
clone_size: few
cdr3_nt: TGTGCCAGCTCACCACGGAACAGGGGGCCAGCCAAAAACATTCAGTACTTC
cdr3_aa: CASSPRNRGPAKNIQYF

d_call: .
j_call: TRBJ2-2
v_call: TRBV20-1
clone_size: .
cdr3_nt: TGCAGTGCTAGAGATCGGGGGCCCGGGGAGCTGTTTTTT
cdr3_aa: CSARDRGPGELFF

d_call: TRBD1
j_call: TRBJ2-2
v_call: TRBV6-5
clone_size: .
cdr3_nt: TGTGCCAGCTCCCTCCCAGGGACAGGGCCCACCGGGGAGCTGTTTTTT
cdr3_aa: CASSLPGTGPTGELFF

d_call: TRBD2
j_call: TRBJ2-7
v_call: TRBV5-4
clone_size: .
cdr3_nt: TGTGCCAGCAGCGCAGCGGGAGGGCCCTACGAGCAGTACTTC
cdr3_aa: CASSAAGGPYEQYF

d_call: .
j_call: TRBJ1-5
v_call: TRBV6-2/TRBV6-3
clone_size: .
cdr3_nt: TGTGCCAGCAGAAGACCTGTTAGCAATCAGCCCCAGCATTTT
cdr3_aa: CASRRPVSNQPQHF

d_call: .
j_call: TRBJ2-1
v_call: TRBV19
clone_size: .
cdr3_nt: TGTGCCAGTAGTACGAGGGCTGACTACAATGAGCAGTTCTTC
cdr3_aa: CASSTRADYNEQFF

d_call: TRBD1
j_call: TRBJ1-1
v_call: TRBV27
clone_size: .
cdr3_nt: TGTGCCAGCAGTACCCCCTCAGGGGGCCCAGGTGAAGCTTTCTTT
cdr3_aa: CASSTPSGGPGEAFF

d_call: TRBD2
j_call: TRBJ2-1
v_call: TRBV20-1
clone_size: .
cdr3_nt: TGCAGTGCTAGCAGGCTAGCGGGAGGGCCCTACAATGAGCAGTTCTTC
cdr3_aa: CSASRLAGGPYNEQFF

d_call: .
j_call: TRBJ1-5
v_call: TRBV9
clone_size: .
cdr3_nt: TGTGCCAGCAGCGTAGCCGATTACTCTCCTCTCGAGCCCCAGCATTTT
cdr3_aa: CASSVADYSPLEPQHF

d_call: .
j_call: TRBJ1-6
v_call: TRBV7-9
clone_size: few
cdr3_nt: TGTGCCAGCAGCCCCCCCGGCGTATTCTATAATTCACCCCTCCACTTT
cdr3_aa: CASSPPGVFYNSPLHF

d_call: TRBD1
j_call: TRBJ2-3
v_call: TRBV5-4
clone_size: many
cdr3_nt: TGTGCCAGCCTTCAGGGGGCGCGACCAGATACGCAGTATTTT
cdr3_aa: CASLQGARPDTQYF

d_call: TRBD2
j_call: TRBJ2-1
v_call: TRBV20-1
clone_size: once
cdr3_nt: TGCAGTGCTAGAAAGAGGGCTAGCGGGGTGGGTGAGCAGTTCTTC
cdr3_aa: CSARKRASGVGEQFF

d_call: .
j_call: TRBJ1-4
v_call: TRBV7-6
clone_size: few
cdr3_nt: TGTGCCAGCAGCTTATTTGGGAGTCCTAATGAAAAACTGTTTTTT
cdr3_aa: CASSLFGSPNEKLFF

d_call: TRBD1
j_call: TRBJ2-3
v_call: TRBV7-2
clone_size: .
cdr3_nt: TGTGCCAGCAGCCAGGGGGACAGGTTCACAGATACGCAGTATTTT
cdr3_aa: CASSQGDRFTDTQYF

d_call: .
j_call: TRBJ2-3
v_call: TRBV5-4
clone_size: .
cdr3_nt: TGTGCCAGCAGCCACGACAGGGAGGCAGATACGCAGTATTTT
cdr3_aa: CASSHDREADTQYF

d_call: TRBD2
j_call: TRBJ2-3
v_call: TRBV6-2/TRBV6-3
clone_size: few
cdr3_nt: TGTGCCAGCAGTTACTCGATCATCCTAGCGGGCGTCGAGGACACAGATACGCAGTATTTT
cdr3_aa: CASSYSIILAGVEDTDTQYF

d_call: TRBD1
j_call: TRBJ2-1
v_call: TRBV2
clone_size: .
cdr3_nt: TGTGCCAGCACCCCGGACAGGGGGAACTACAATGAGCAGTTCTTC
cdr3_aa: CASTPDRGNYNEQFF